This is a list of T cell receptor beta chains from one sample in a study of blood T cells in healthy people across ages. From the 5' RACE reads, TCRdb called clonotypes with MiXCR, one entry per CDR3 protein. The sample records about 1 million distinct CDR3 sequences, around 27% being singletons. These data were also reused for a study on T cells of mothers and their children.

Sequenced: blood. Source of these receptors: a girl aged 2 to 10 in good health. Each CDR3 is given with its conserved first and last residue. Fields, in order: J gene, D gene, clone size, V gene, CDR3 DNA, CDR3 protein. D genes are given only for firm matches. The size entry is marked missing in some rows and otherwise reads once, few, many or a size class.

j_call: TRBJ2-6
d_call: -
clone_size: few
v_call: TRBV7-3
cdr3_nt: TGTGCCAGCAGCTTACTCGGCGGAAACTCTGGGGCCAACGTCCTGACTTTC
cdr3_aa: CASSLLGGNSGANVLTF

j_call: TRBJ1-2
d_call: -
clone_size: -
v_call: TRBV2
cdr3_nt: TGTGCCAGCAGTGTCCGGGACGGATTCTATGGCTACACCTTC
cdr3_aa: CASSVRDGFYGYTF

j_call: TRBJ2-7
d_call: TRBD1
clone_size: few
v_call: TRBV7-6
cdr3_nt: TGTGCCAGCAGCTCGCCGATTCGACCGGGACAGGCGTGCTTC
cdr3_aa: CASSSPIRPGQACF

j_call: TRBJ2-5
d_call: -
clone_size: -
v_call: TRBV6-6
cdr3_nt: TGTGCCAGCAGTTACGAGAGCCGGACCTCAGAGACCCAGTACTTC
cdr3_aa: CASSYESRTSETQYF

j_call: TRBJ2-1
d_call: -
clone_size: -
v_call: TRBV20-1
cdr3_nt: TGCAGTGCTAGGGGTCTACGCAATGAGCAGTTCTTC
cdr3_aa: CSARGLRNEQFF

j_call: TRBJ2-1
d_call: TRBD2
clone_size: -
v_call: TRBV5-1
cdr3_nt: TGCGCCAGCAGCACCGCACTAGCGGGAGGGCCTCGTCTCGATGAGCAGTTCTTC
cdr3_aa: CASSTALAGGPRLDEQFF

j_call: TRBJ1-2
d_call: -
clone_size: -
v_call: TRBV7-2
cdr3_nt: TGTGCCAGCAGCTTAACAGCTAACTATGGCCACACCTTC
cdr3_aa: CASSLTANYGHTF

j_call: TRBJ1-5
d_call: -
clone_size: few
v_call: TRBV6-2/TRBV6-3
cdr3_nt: TGTGCCAGCAGCAGCCCCGGGGTGAATCAGCCCCAGCATTTT
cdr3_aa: CASSSPGVNQPQHF

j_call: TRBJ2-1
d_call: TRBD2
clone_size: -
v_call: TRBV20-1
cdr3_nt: TGCAGTGCTAGTTCTCTAGCGGGGGATGAGCAGTTCTTC
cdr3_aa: CSASSLAGDEQFF

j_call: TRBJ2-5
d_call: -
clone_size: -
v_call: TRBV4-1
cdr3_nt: TGCGCCAGCAGCCAAGATGACCGGACCCAGTACTTC
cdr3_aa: CASSQDDRTQYF

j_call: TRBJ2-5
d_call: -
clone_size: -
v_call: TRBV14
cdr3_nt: TGTGCCAGCAGCCCAGGAGATTTGGCAACCAAAGGAGAGACCCAGTACTTC
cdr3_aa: CASSPGDLATKGETQYF

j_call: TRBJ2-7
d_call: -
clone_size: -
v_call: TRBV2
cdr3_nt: TGTGCCAGCAGAGGGGCCGCCTACGAGCAGTACTTC
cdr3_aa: CASRGAAYEQYF

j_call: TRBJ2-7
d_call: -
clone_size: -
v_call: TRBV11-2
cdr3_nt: TGTGCCAGCTCCGGGACTCTTAGTAGGGCGTTCTACGAGCAGTACTTC
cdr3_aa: CASSGTLSRAFYEQYF

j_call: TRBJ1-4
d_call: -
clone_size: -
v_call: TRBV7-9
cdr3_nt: TGTGCCAGCAGCTCAATGTCTAGAGAAAAACTGTTTTTT
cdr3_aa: CASSSMSREKLFF

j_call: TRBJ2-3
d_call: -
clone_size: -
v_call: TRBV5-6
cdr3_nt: TGTGCCAGCAGCTTGGCCGGAACCGGACTGATCACAGATACGCAGTATTTT
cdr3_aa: CASSLAGTGLITDTQYF

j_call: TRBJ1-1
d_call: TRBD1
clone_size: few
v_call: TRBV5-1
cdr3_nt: TGCGCCAGCAGCCTCACGACAGGGAAGAACACTGAAGCTTTCTTT
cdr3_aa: CASSLTTGKNTEAFF